These 32 T cell receptor beta chains were all obtained from the same sample, sequenced in a study of blood T cell repertoires in COVID-19. The assay was immunoSEQ multiplex PCR, and TCRdb's table has in-frame clones only and misses some. The sample lists 300,000 to 350,000 clones; 75% to 95% were seen once. The material sequenced was peripheral blood. Receptors originate from a woman in her 30s with COVID-19, enrolled during active disease.

The chain joins TRBV19 to TRBJ2-7, with 7 bases matching TRBD2. CDR1 is LNHDA, CDR2 SQIVND, per germline (reference sequence). This CDR3 is 16 amino acids long. J was trimmed by 5 bases and V by 5 bases; bases with no gene match: 15. CDR3 coding DNA: TGTGCCAGTAGTCCCCGCCCTGCGGGAGCTTGGGACGAGCAGTACTTC. Protein product: CASSPRPAGAWDEQYF.

The chain combines TRBV6-6 with TRBJ1-3, with 9 bases identical to TRBD1. This CDR3 has 16 residues. V shed 6 bases, J shed 0 bases, and the junction held 6 bases outside the gene matches. Germline CDR1 MNHNY, CDR2 SVGAGI (reference sequence). CDR3 bases: TGTGCCAGCAGGACCGGGACAGGGTACTCTGGAAACACCATATATTTT. As protein: CASRTGTGYSGNTIYF.

The chain uses TRBV11-1 and TRBJ2-7; D remains ambiguous. The CDR3 contains 12 residues. V was clipped by 4 bases and J by 4 bases, with 8 bases between them. Germline CDR1 is SGHAT and CDR2 is FQDESV (reference sequence). The CDR3 here is CASSSQAYEQYF. The CDR3 coding sequence is TGTGCCAGCAGCTCCCAAGCTTACGAGCAGTACTTC.

For the CDR3, the DNA is TGCGCCAGCAGCCAAGATCGGCGGGATTGGGGAGATACGCAGTATTTT. The encoded protein is CASSQDRRDWGDTQYF. This chain connects TRBV4-3 to TRBJ2-3; D perhaps matches TRBD2 (6 bases). Germline V gives CDR1 LGHNA, CDR2 YSLEER. The CDR3 extends over 16 amino acids. V dropped 0 bases and J dropped 5 bases, with 15 bases sitting between them.

This clone has more than one count but fewer than ten. This chain joins TRBV19 and TRBJ2-1; no reliable D call. V was pared by 3 bases and J by 5 bases, with 5 bases between. The V gene's germline CDR1 is LNHDA and CDR2 SQIVND (reference sequence). There are 12 residues in the CDR3. The CDR3 protein is CASSIRDNEQFF. CDR3 bases: TGTGCCAGTAGTATCCGGGACAATGAGCAGTTCTTC. Full variable domain (rest looked up from reference TRBV19 and TRBJ2-1): DGGITQSPKYLFRKEGQNVTLSCEQNLNHDAMYWYRQDPGQGLRLIYYSQIVNDFQKGDIAEGYSVSREKKESFPLTVTSAQKNPTAFYLCASSIRDNEQFFGPGTRLTVL.

The chain is built from TRBV2 and TRBJ1-5, with a possible D match to TRBD1 (5 bases). The V end was cut by 5 bases, the J end by 3 bases, with 8 bases between. Germline V gives CDR1 SNHLY, CDR2 FYNNEI. CDR3 length: 13 residues. The CDR3 loop reads CASSPGHNQPQHF. CDR3 bases: TGTGCCAGCAGTCCCGGACACAATCAGCCCCAGCATTTT.

CDR3: CASSDGVWRDRSPLHF. The CDR3 DNA reads TGTGCCAGCAGTGATGGAGTTTGGAGGGATCGTTCACCCCTCCACTTT. The rearrangement joins TRBV2 to TRBJ1-6; D not resolved. From germline, CDR1 is SNHLY and CDR2 FYNNEI. V was clipped by 3 bases and J by 9 bases, with 18 bases between them. This CDR3 comprises 16 residues.

This rearrangement joins TRBV28 to TRBJ1-1, with D possibly being TRBD1 (6 bases). The CDR3 contains 14 residues. Trimming took off 3 bases at V and 4 bases at J, with 12 bases between the two ends. Looked up from germline, CDR1 is MDHEN and CDR2 is SYDVKM. CDR3 nucleotides: TGTGCCAGCAGTTTCTACAGGGTGGGCACTGAAGCTTTCTTT. As protein: CASSFYRVGTEAFF.

The chain links TRBV14 to TRBJ2-1; D may be TRBD1 (5 bases). The CDR3 has 16 residues. With 0 bases removed from V and 6 bases from J, the gap between germline ends came to 15 bases. CDR1 and CDR2 (germline): SGHDN, FVKESK. CDR3 sequence reads: CASSQDGRTPPNEQFF. CDR3 coding DNA: TGTGCCAGCAGCCAAGATGGTCGGACACCTCCCAATGAGCAGTTCTTC.

J is TRBJ1-5 and V is TRBV4-1; D may be TRBD1 (6 bases). The CDR3 totals 15 residues. CDR1 is MGHRA and CDR2 is YSYEKL in the germline V gene. The ends were cut back, 0 bases at V and 6 bases at J, with 12 bases in the middle. The CDR3, as DNA: TGCGCCAGCAGCCAAGAACAGGGTTTTGGTCAGCCCCAGCATTTT. It is translated as CASSQEQGFGQPQHF.

This clone was seen once. This sequence joins TRBV5-1 and TRBJ1-4; 7 positions match TRBD1. This CDR3 has 15 residues. Trimming took 7 bases from V and 0 from J; bases not matched to a gene: 6. Germline CDR1 is SGHRS and CDR2 is YFSETQ. In DNA, the CDR3 is TGCGCCAGCTGCTACAGGGGTGCAACTAATGAAAAACTGTTTTTT. Translating it yields CASCYRGATNEKLFF.

The rearrangement uses TRBV3-1 (or the pseudogene TRBV3-2) and TRBJ1-2; TRBD1 aligns across 12 bases. The CDR3 covers 15 residues. CDR1 and CDR2 (germline): LGHDT, YNNKEL (reference sequence). The V segment lost 3 bases and the J segment 5 bases; nucleotides outside the gene matches: 4. DNA for the CDR3: TGTGCCAGCAGCCACGGGACAGGGGGCAATTATGGCTACACCTTC. Amino acid sequence: CASSHGTGGNYGYTF.

The rearrangement links TRBV6-5 to TRBJ1-1; the match to TRBD1 covers 7 bases. There are 13 residues in the CDR3. Trimming removed 5 bases from V and 7 bases from J; junction bases left unmatched: 7. Per the germline V gene, CDR1 is MNHEY and CDR2 is SVGAGI. The CDR3: CASSTGTVNEAFF. The CDR3 DNA reads TGTGCCAGCAGTACCGGGACAGTGAATGAAGCTTTCTTT.

This chain links TRBV2 with TRBJ2-7; 12 positions agree with TRBD2. The junction had 13 bases not matched to a gene; V was cut back by 3 bases and J by 7 bases. There are 17 residues in the CDR3. The germline V gene encodes CDR1 SNHLY and CDR2 FYNNEI. The CDR3 loop is CASSERTLAGGASEQYF. The CDR3, as DNA: TGTGCCAGCAGTGAGAGGACACTAGCGGGGGGTGCTTCGGAGCAGTACTTC.

Details on this clone: This same CDR3 is encoded by further DNA sequences in the sample. The chain employs TRBV6-5 and TRBJ2-7; 7 bases agree with TRBD2. The CDR3 sequence is 14 residues long. After removal of 0 bases from V and 1 base from J, the junction contained 0 bases not matched to a gene. Per the germline V gene, CDR1 is MNHEY and CDR2 is SVGAGI. CDR3 coding DNA: TGTGCCAGCAGTTACTCGCGGGAGTCCTACGAGCAGTACTTC. Protein sequence: CASSYSRESYEQYF.

This clone was counted between two and nine times. The chain is built from TRBV19 and TRBJ2-6; TRBD1 agrees at 10 bases. The ends lost 3 bases at V and 0 bases at J; junction bases unmatched: 5. Looked up from germline, CDR1 is LNHDA and CDR2 is SQIVND (reference sequence). This CDR3 is built from 18 residues. This CDR3 reads CASSITTGGGSGANVLTF. In nucleotides, the CDR3 is TGTGCCAGTAGTATTACGACAGGGGGCGGCTCTGGGGCCAACGTCCTGACTTTC.

This chain uses TRBV28 with TRBJ2-2; D call uncertain. The germline gives CDR1 MDHEN, CDR2 SYDVKM. This CDR3 region has 14 residues. The ends were cut back, 5 bases at V and 1 base at J, with 8 bases in the middle. Written as DNA, the CDR3 is TGTGCCAGCAGTCCGAGTAAGAACACCGGGGAGCTGTTTTTT. It encodes CASSPSKNTGELFF.

The chain couples TRBV9 to TRBJ1-2; possible D gene TRBD1, 6 bases. The V gene lost 3 bases and the J gene lost 2 bases, with 8 bases spanning the gap. There are 13 residues in the CDR3. Germline-derived CDR1 and CDR2 are SGDLS and YYNGEE. CDR3 DNA sequence: TGTGCCAGCAGCGAGGGGGTGAACTATGGCTACACCTTC. Encoded protein: CASSEGVNYGYTF.

This clone was detected only once. The chain employs TRBV19 and TRBJ2-1, with 9 bases matching TRBD2. V gave up 3 bases and J gave up 8 bases; unmatched junction bases: 8. Looked up from germline, CDR1 is LNHDA and CDR2 is SQIVND (reference sequence). This CDR3 comprises 15 residues. The CDR3 coding sequence is TGTGCCAGTAGTATGACGGTAGCGGGAGATTATGAGCAGTTCTTC. As protein: CASSMTVAGDYEQFF.

The gene calls are TRBV5-5 and TRBJ2-7; D is perhaps TRBD1 (6 bases). This CDR3 is built from 12 residues. V lost 4 bases to trimming and J lost 2 bases, with 7 bases between them. CDR1 is SGHKS, CDR2 YYEKEE, per germline (reference sequence). CDR3 sequence: CASSRDTYEQYF. CDR3 in DNA: TGTGCCAGCAGCCGGGACACCTACGAGCAGTACTTC.

The chain uses TRBV2 and TRBJ2-1; 7 positions agree with TRBD2. CDR3 size: 16 residues. Germline CDR1 and CDR2: SNHLY and FYNNEI. With 6 bases clipped from V and 0 bases from J, the junction kept 8 bases outside the gene matches. CDR3 in amino acids: CASRASGASSYNEQFF. The DNA of the CDR3 is TGTGCCAGCAGGGCTAGCGGTGCGAGCTCCTACAATGAGCAGTTCTTC.

This clone has a count of ten or more. The chain couples TRBV4-2 to TRBJ2-7; maybe TRBD2 (6 bases). Trimming shortened V by 5 bases and J by 5 bases, and 22 bases separated the two germline ends. Germline CDR1 LGHNA, CDR2 YNFKEQ. The CDR3 consists of 16 residues. CDR3 in amino acids: CASSAERLALLHEQYF. DNA for the CDR3: TGTGCCAGCAGCGCTGAGAGGCTAGCGTTATTGCACGAGCAGTACTTC.

This clone showed up just a few times. The chain links TRBV2 to TRBJ2-7; the match to TRBD1 covers 9 bases. V dropped 6 bases and J dropped 2; count of bases not matched to a gene: 8. Per the germline V gene, CDR1 is SNHLY and CDR2 is FYNNEI. The CDR3 covers 15 residues. CDR3 sequence (DNA): TGTGCCAGCAGGGATGACAGGGGGGGTGCCTACGAGCAGTACTTC. Its translation is CASRDDRGGAYEQYF.

This clone was seen just once. The chain links TRBV2 to TRBJ1-5; 9 bases align to TRBD1. J was trimmed by 4 bases and V by 7 bases; bases with no gene match: 2. CDR1 is SNHLY, CDR2 FYNNEI, per germline. The CDR3 runs to 13 residues. The CDR3 DNA sequence: TGTGCCAGCAATGACAGGGGGAATCAGCCCCAGCATTTT. Protein: CASNDRGNQPQHF.

The genes are TRBV6-5 and TRBJ2-5; the match to TRBD1 covers 10 bases. The CDR3 has 15 amino acids. Germline V lookup: CDR1 MNHEY, CDR2 SVGAGI. V gave up 7 bases and J gave up 5 bases; unmatched junction bases: 10. The CDR3 is CASIIDRGRQETQYF. The CDR3 DNA follows: TGTGCCAGCATAATAGACAGGGGGCGCCAGGAGACCCAGTACTTC.

The V gene is TRBV4-3, the J gene TRBJ2-7, with a possible D match to TRBD2 (5 bases). Germline V gene lookup returns CDR1 LGHNA and CDR2 YSLEER. The V and J ends lost 3 bases and 4 bases respectively, with 10 bases between them. There are 13 residues in the CDR3. CDR3 in amino acids: CASSQVRGYEQYF. The CDR3 DNA is TGCGCCAGCAGCCAGGTCCGGGGATACGAGCAGTACTTC.

The gene calls are TRBV5-1 and TRBJ2-1; 7 bases are shared with TRBD1. Germline loops: CDR1 SGHRS, CDR2 YFSETQ. J gave up 8 bases and V 4 bases, and 18 bases lay outside the gene matches. The CDR3 extends over 17 amino acids. The DNA for the CDR3 is TGCGCCAGCAGCCCCGAACCAACAGGGGACCTAGGCGATGAGCAGTTCTTC. This gives the protein CASSPEPTGDLGDEQFF.

The chain combines TRBV6-4 with TRBJ2-1; D may be TRBD2 (6 bases). Germline V gene sequence: CDR1 MRHNA, CDR2 SNTAGT. V shed 4 bases and J shed 0 bases, with 10 bases lying between them. The CDR3 is 15 residues long. The CDR3 reads CASSAEGGSYNEQFF. As DNA, the CDR3 is TGTGCCAGCAGTGCTGAGGGAGGCTCCTACAATGAGCAGTTCTTC.

This chain links TRBV7-8 with TRBJ2-5; possibly TRBD1 for D (6 bases). The CDR3 is made up of 15 amino acids. V was shortened by 5 bases and J by 0 bases, with 13 bases between the two germline ends. Germline CDR1 SGHVS, CDR2 FQNEAQ. The CDR3 is CASSPRTADQETQYF. DNA for the CDR3: TGTGCCAGCAGCCCACGGACAGCTGACCAAGAGACCCAGTACTTC.

V and J are TRBV19 and TRBJ2-1; 9 nucleotides line up with TRBD2. J lost 7 bases, V lost 3 bases, and 7 bases had no gene match. Germline V lookup: CDR1 LNHDA, CDR2 SQIVND (reference sequence). The CDR3 sequence is 15 residues long. CDR3 amino acids: CASSIISGSMNEQFF. CDR3 DNA: TGTGCCAGTAGTATTATTAGCGGGAGTATGAATGAGCAGTTCTTC.

The rearrangement joins TRBV28 to TRBJ1-4, with 9 bases aligning to TRBD1. Unmatched junction bases numbered 2, after V lost 4 bases and J lost 5 bases. The CDR3 spans 14 residues. CDR1 and CDR2 (germline): MDHEN, SYDVKM. The CDR3 DNA is TGTGCCAGCAGTTCCGGGACAGGGAATGAAAAACTGTTTTTT. It specifies CASSSGTGNEKLFF.

This chain joins TRBV6-2 or TRBV6-3 and TRBJ1-3; D gene uncertain. Germline V gene data show CDR1 as MNHEY and CDR2 as SVGEGT. The germline V and J ends were trimmed by 6 bases and 3 bases, with 15 bases remaining between them. The CDR3 has 15 residues. The CDR3 sequence is CASSHQAGYGNTIYF. CDR3 coding DNA: TGTGCCAGCAGCCACCAGGCCGGCTATGGAAACACCATATATTTT.